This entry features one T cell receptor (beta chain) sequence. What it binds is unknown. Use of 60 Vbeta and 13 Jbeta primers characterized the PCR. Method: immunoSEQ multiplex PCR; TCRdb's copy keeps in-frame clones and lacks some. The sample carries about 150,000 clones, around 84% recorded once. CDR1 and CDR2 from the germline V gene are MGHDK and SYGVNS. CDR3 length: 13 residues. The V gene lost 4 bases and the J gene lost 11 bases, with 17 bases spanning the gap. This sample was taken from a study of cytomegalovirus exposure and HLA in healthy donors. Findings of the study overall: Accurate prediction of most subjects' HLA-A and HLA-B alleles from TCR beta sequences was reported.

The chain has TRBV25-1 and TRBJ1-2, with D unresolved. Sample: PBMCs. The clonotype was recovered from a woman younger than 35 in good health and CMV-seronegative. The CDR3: CASSAANYLGYTF. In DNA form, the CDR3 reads TGTGCCAGCAGTGCGGCGAATTACCTAGGATACACCTTC.